These 14 T cell receptor beta chains came from one sample sequenced in a study of blood T cell repertoires in COVID-19 (dated by TCRdb to the early 2020s). To prepare the library, the immunoSEQ multiplex PCR assay was applied. TCRdb limited this immuneACCESS table to in-frame rearrangements with V and J called. A share of clones is missing; checked studies link under half to unresolved V genes, and the rest is unexplained. Recorded for this sample are some 270,000 clones; just under 90% of them occurred a single time. The ten largest clones take up roughly 1.9% of the sample. Sequenced: PBMCs or T cells enriched from blood (not recorded which). All receptors come from a woman aged 55-75 years who had recovered from COVID-19.

This chain joins TRBV19 and TRBJ1-1; D ambiguous. The V gene's germline CDR1 is LNHDA and CDR2 SQIVND (reference sequence). Between the trimmed V and J ends, which lost 8 bases and 7 bases, there was a span of 14 bases. The CDR3 consists of 12 residues. CDR3 in amino acids: CASSRTGGEAFF. The CDR3 DNA is TGTGCCAGTTCCCGAACCGGCGGTGAAGCTTTCTTT.

The chain carries TRBV5-5 and TRBJ2-3; 8 bases fit TRBD2. The germline V gene encodes CDR1 SGHKS and CDR2 YYEKEE (reference sequence). V lost 1 base to trimming and J lost 6 bases; unmatched junction nucleotides: 4. This CDR3 has 14 residues. As DNA, the CDR3 is TGTGCCAGCAGCTTGCGGGAGGGTTCGGATACGCAGTATTTT. The encoded protein is CASSLREGSDTQYF.

V and J are TRBV6-1 and TRBJ1-2, with D perhaps TRBD1 (6 bases). Between the trimmed V and J ends, which lost 2 bases and 8 bases, there was a span of 21 bases. The germline V gene encodes CDR1 MNHNS and CDR2 SASEGT. CDR3 length: 16 amino acids. The CDR3 loop reads CASSESLHRVFYGYTF. CDR3 nucleotide sequence: TGTGCCAGCAGTGAATCTTTACACAGGGTGTTTTACGGCTACACCTTC.

This clone occurred once. The chain couples TRBV5-1 to TRBJ2-3; the D gene is possibly TRBD2 (5 bases). The CDR3 runs 15 residues. V shed 2 bases and J shed 4 bases, with 14 bases lying between them. Germline lookup yields CDR1 SGHRS and CDR2 YFSETQ. DNA for the CDR3: TGCGCCAGCAGCTTATCGGGGTTTGGGGCAGATACGCAGTATTTT. As protein: CASSLSGFGADTQYF.

The genes are TRBV7-3 and TRBJ2-4; 7 positions match TRBD1. In germline, CDR1 is SGHTA, CDR2 FQGTGA. The CDR3 runs to 16 residues. J lost 2 bases, V lost 6 bases, and 10 bases had no gene match. The CDR3 reads CASRSPRGQTKNIQYF. The CDR3 DNA reads TGTGCCAGCAGGTCTCCGAGGGGACAGACCAAAAACATTCAGTACTTC.

Comment on this clone: The sample holds other DNA sequences that translate to the same CDR3. The rearrangement uses TRBV29-1 and TRBJ2-1; D is perhaps TRBD1 (5 bases). Germline V gives CDR1 SQVTM, CDR2 ANQGSEA. The CDR3 extends over 10 amino acids. V was trimmed by 6 bases and J by 5 bases, leaving 5 bases between them. CDR3 protein: CSVGHNEQFF. The CDR3 coding sequence is TGCAGCGTGGGGCACAATGAGCAGTTCTTC.

This chain joins TRBV11-2 and TRBJ1-6; D uncertain. V lost 5 bases to trimming and J lost 8 bases, with 16 bases between them. The CDR3 consists of 15 residues. Germline lookup yields CDR1 SGHAT and CDR2 FQNNGV. The CDR3 loop is CASSQVEGRDSPLHF. The CDR3 nucleotides read TGTGCCAGCAGCCAGGTGGAGGGTAGGGATTCACCCCTCCACTTT.

This chain uses TRBV3-1 (or the pseudogene TRBV3-2) with TRBJ2-5; TRBD2 agrees at 9 bases. Germline CDR1 reads LGHDT; CDR2 reads YNNKEL (reference sequence). Losses at the gene ends were 2 bases for V and 5 bases for J; bases not matched to a gene: 6. The CDR3 sequence is 15 residues long. The CDR3 DNA is TGTGCCAGCAGCCAACGCGGGAGGGCCGGTGAGACCCAGTACTTC. Translation gives CASSQRGRAGETQYF.

This clone was recorded once. The chain joins TRBV19 to TRBJ2-3, with 10 bases aligning to TRBD1. CDR1 LNHDA and CDR2 SQIVND come from the germline V gene (reference sequence). The CDR3 spans 18 residues. The V gene end was trimmed by 4 bases and the J gene end by 3 bases; junction bases not matched to a gene: 13. CDR3 DNA: TGTGCCAGTAGTACCTCCGGGACAGGGGTTCGATTAACAGATACGCAGTATTTT. It encodes CASSTSGTGVRLTDTQYF.

The J gene is TRBJ2-3, the V gene TRBV18, with D perhaps matching TRBD1 (5 bases). The length of the CDR3 is 12 residues. Trimming shortened V by 3 bases and J by 5 bases, and 6 bases separated the two germline ends. Germline V gene data show CDR1 as KGHSH and CDR2 as LQKENI. The CDR3 region is CASSPQGDTQYF. The CDR3 region has the DNA TGTGCCAGCTCACCTCAGGGAGATACGCAGTATTTT. Drawing the rest from reference TRBV18 and TRBJ2-3, the complete variable domain is NAGVMQNPRHLVRRRGQEARLRCSPMKGHSHVYWYRQLPEEGLKFMVYLQKENIIDESGMPKERFSAEFPKEGPSILRIQQVVRGDSAAYFCASSPQGDTQYFGPGTRLTVL.

The chain uses TRBV7-9 and TRBJ2-3; no firm D call. V was pared by 3 bases and J by 2 bases, with 15 bases between. This CDR3 comprises 16 residues. From germline, CDR1 is SEHNR and CDR2 FQNEAQ (reference sequence). The DNA for the CDR3 is TGTGCCAGCAGCTTGGGCCACAACCAATACACAGATACGCAGTATTTT. Its translation is CASSLGHNQYTDTQYF.

The genes are TRBV10-3 and TRBJ2-7; TRBD1 matches 8 bases. The V and J ends lost 7 bases and 2 bases, in that order; junction bases with no gene match: 7. Germline assignment: CDR1 ENHRY and CDR2 SYGVKD. CDR3 length equals 14 residues. In DNA form, the CDR3 reads TGTGCCATCAAGTCGGACAGGGACGCCTACGAGCAGTACTTC. It codes for CAIKSDRDAYEQYF.

The chain links TRBV9 to TRBJ1-6, with no clear D. The CDR3 loop spans 14 amino acids. Between the trimmed V and J ends, which lost 4 bases and 4 bases, there was a span of 9 bases. CDR1 and CDR2 (germline): SGDLS, YYNGEE. CDR3 in amino acids: CASSFAQYNSPLHF. The CDR3 DNA is TGTGCCAGCAGCTTTGCCCAGTATAATTCACCCCTCCACTTT. The whole variable domain, remainder taken from reference TRBV9 and TRBJ1-6, is DSGVTQTPKHLITATGQRVTLRCSPRSGDLSVYWYQQSLDQGLQFLIQYYNGEERAKGNILERFSAQQFPDLHSELNLSSLELGDSALYFCASSFAQYNSPLHFGNGTRLTVT.

The V and J genes are TRBV27 and TRBJ2-7; possible D gene TRBD2, 6 bases. The CDR3 sequence is 14 residues long. The germline V gene has CDR1 MNHEY and CDR2 SMNVEV (reference sequence). Trimming shortened V by 1 base and J by 3 bases, and 10 bases separated the two germline ends. The CDR3 DNA reads as TGTGCCAGCAGTTTATGGGGGACTGGCTACGAGCAGTACTTC. It encodes CASSLWGTGYEQYF.